The sequence of this TCR beta chain was determined in a study of blood T cell repertoires in COVID-19. Study details: Sources were T cells, B-cell-depleted T cells, or PBMCs; the material itself was cDNA or gDNA.

Assay used: immunoSEQ multiplex PCR; TCRdb lists only in-frame clones, some missing. This table has around 100,000 clones, more than 90% appearing once. Trimming took off 4 bases at V and 6 bases at J, with 18 bases between the two ends. Germline assignment: CDR1 MRHNA and CDR2 SNTAGT. This CDR3 has 15 amino acids. Followed over time, Seattle patients had been enrolled while infection was active. The TCR originated in a woman aged 45-59 years with COVID-19, enrolled during active disease. V usage is TRBV6-4 and J usage is TRBJ1-2; no definite D call. The sequenced material came from peripheral blood. This CDR3 reads CASSGEGAQVNGYTF. The CDR3 nucleotides read TGTGCCAGCAGTGGAGAAGGAGCCCAAGTAAATGGCTACACCTTC.